Each of the 13 T cell receptor beta chains below was sequenced from the same sample in a study of cytomegalovirus exposure and HLA in healthy donors. Primers: 60 Vbeta forward and 13 Jbeta reverse. Measured with immunoSEQ multiplex PCR; TCRdb has only the in-frame clones, and not every one. Of roughly 160,000 clones listed, more than 70% were seen once; the top ten hold under 1.1%. What was sequenced was PBMCs. Receptors originate from a man aged 25 to 40 in good health and CMV-seronegative.

The V and J genes are TRBV27 and TRBJ2-7; 7 bases agree with TRBD2. With V trimmed by 5 bases and J by 3 bases, 13 bases remained unmatched. This CDR3 is 16 amino acids long. Germline CDR1 is MNHEY and CDR2 is SMNVEV (reference sequence). The CDR3, as DNA: TGTGCCAGCAGTCGAGACCCCCGGACTAGTTTCTACGAGCAGTACTTC. It yields the protein CASSRDPRTSFYEQYF.

The CDR3 DNA is TGTGCCATCAGCACGGGGTCTTGGACTGAAGCTTTCTTT. This gives the protein CAISTGSWTEAFF. The chain is built from TRBV10-3 and TRBJ1-1; no clear D gene. This CDR3 has 13 amino acids. V was shortened by 6 bases and J by 5 bases, with 13 bases between the two germline ends. Germline V CDR1 and CDR2: ENHRY, SYGVKD.

The chain combines TRBV5-1 with TRBJ1-2; TRBD1 matches at 8 bases. CDR1 is SGHRS, CDR2 YFSETQ, per germline. The CDR3 covers 13 residues. V gave up 0 bases and J gave up 7 bases; unmatched junction bases: 2. CDR3 sequence: CASSLDRGSGYTF. CDR3 nucleotide sequence: TGCGCCAGCAGCTTGGACAGGGGGAGTGGCTACACCTTC.

The V gene is TRBV28, the J gene TRBJ1-2; D might be TRBD1 (5 bases). The length of the CDR3 is 15 residues. Looked up from germline, CDR1 is MDHEN and CDR2 is SYDVKM. V was pared by 5 bases and J by 0 bases, with 13 bases between. CDR3 sequence: CASSPAGGPNYGYTF. In DNA form, the CDR3 reads TGTGCCAGCAGTCCGGCCGGGGGACCTAACTATGGCTACACCTTC.

This chain links TRBV5-1 with TRBJ2-1, with D possibly TRBD1 on 7 matching bases. Germline assignment: CDR1 SGHRS and CDR2 YFSETQ. The CDR3 is 15 amino acids. Trimming left V 2 bases short and J 8 bases short, with 17 bases between. The DNA for the CDR3 is TGCGCCAGCAGCTTTGGTGCAGGGGGGATTGATGAGCAGTTCTTC. It is translated as CASSFGAGGIDEQFF.

The J gene is TRBJ2-4, the V gene TRBV5-4; D may be TRBD2 (5 bases). Germline CDR1 reads SGHNT; CDR2 reads YYREEE (reference sequence). V lost 0 bases and J lost 6, with 13 bases in between. This CDR3 contains 15 residues. CDR3 sequence reads: CASSLAGLGGNIQYF. The CDR3 nucleotides are TGTGCCAGCAGCTTGGCGGGGTTGGGTGGAAACATTCAGTACTTC.

The gene calls are TRBV27 and TRBJ2-5; D is uncertain. Germline CDR1 MNHEY, CDR2 SMNVEV (reference sequence). Deletions cut 6 bases from V and 7 bases from J, with 18 bases between. This CDR3 region has 14 residues. The CDR3 DNA reads TGTGCCAGCAGCCCGGTAGCCTCTCGAGGGACCCAGTACTTC. Encoded protein: CASSPVASRGTQYF.

This chain links TRBV7-9 with TRBJ1-2; D gene unclear. Trimming removed 1 base at V and 4 bases at J, with 10 bases between. The CDR3 consists of 14 residues. CDR1 and CDR2 (germline): SEHNR, FQNEAQ (reference sequence). Here the CDR3 DNA reads TGTGCCAGCAGCTTAGGGGAGAACATCTATGGCTACACCTTC. Protein sequence: CASSLGENIYGYTF. The full variable domain, rest sourced from reference TRBV7-9 and TRBJ1-2, is DTGVSQNPRHKITKRGQNVTFRCDPISEHNRLYWYRQTLGQGPEFLTYFQNEAQLEKSRLLSDRFSAERPKGSFSTLEIQRTEQGDSAMYLCASSLGENIYGYTFGSGTRLTVV.

V and J are TRBV7-9 and TRBJ2-7; 9 bases map to TRBD1. V dropped 2 bases and J dropped 3; count of bases not matched to a gene: 2. The CDR3 totals 14 residues. Germline CDR1 and CDR2: SEHNR and FQNEAQ (reference sequence). This chain's CDR3 is CASSLPGQGYEQYF. CDR3 DNA: TGTGCCAGCAGCTTACCGGGACAGGGCTACGAGCAGTACTTC.

This chain links TRBV18 with TRBJ1-4, with 8 bases that match TRBD1. The CDR3 length is 16 residues. V lost 3 bases, J lost 3 bases, and 6 bases stayed unmatched. Germline CDR1 KGHSH, CDR2 LQKENI. The CDR3 sequence: CASSPRTGHANEKLFF. DNA for the CDR3: TGTGCCAGCTCACCCCGGACAGGGCATGCTAATGAAAAACTGTTTTTT.

This chain connects TRBV6-4 to TRBJ1-1; D perhaps matches TRBD1 (5 bases). This CDR3 has 15 amino acids. The germline V and J ends were trimmed by 2 bases and 0 bases, with 10 bases remaining between them. Germline CDR1 is MRHNA and CDR2 is SNTAGT. The CDR3 protein is CASSDRGGMNTEAFF. DNA of the CDR3: TGTGCCAGCAGTGACAGGGGAGGGATGAACACTGAAGCTTTCTTT.

The chain employs TRBV9 and TRBJ2-1; 15 bases are shared with TRBD2. V lost 3 bases to trimming and J lost 6 bases; unmatched junction nucleotides: 16. CDR3 length: 20 residues. The V gene's germline CDR1 is SGDLS and CDR2 YYNGEE. The CDR3 nucleotides are TGTGCCAGCAGCGCACCCCTTGCCCGCGGGACTAGCGGGAGGATCAATGAGCAGTTCTTC. Protein: CASSAPLARGTSGRINEQFF. Drawing the rest from reference TRBV9 and TRBJ2-1, the complete variable domain is DSGVTQTPKHLITATGQRVTLRCSPRSGDLSVYWYQQSLDQGLQFLIQYYNGEERAKGNILERFSAQQFPDLHSELNLSSLELGDSALYFCASSAPLARGTSGRINEQFFGPGTRLTVL.

Notes on this clone: At one of its ends the junction is not consistent with the germline gene, which may arise from a read error. The chain carries TRBV7-9 and TRBJ2-5; D is perhaps TRBD2 (6 bases). The CDR3 runs 14 residues. Germline V gene sequence: CDR1 SEHNR, CDR2 FQNEAQ (reference sequence). The CDR3 DNA is TGTTCCAGCAGCTTAGTGGCCGCGGGGGAGACCCAGTACTTC. It encodes CSSSLVAAGETQYF. The full variable domain, its missing parts supplied by reference TRBV7-9 and TRBJ2-5, is DTGVSQNPRHKITKRGQNVTFRCDPISEHNRLYWYRQTLGQGPEFLTYFQNEAQLEKSRLLSDRFSAERPKGSFSTLEIQRTEQGDSAMYLCSSSLVAAGETQYFGPGTRLLVL.